These 19 T cell receptor beta chains were sequenced from one sample in a study of cytomegalovirus exposure and HLA in healthy donors. Amplification used 60 Vbeta primers and 13 Jbeta primers. Assay: immunoSEQ multiplex PCR; the TCRdb copy retains only in-frame clones and omits some. The data hold 95,000 to 110,000 clones, with 78% observed a single time. Specimen: PBMCs. These receptor sequences come from a woman aged 40 to 50 in good health and CMV-seronegative.

V gene TRBV6-6 combines with J gene TRBJ1-6, with 7 bases lining up with TRBD1. Per germline, CDR1 MNHNY and CDR2 SVGAGI (reference sequence). Trimming cost V 3 bases and J 7 bases; bases outside gene matches: 6. The CDR3 has 15 amino acids. The CDR3 DNA follows: TGTGCCAGCAGTTATTCACAGGGGAACAATTCACCCCTCCACTTT. As protein: CASSYSQGNNSPLHF.

The V gene is TRBV7-2, the J gene TRBJ1-5; no clear D gene. V was cut by 2 bases and J by 6 bases, with 11 bases left in between. Germline V CDR1 and CDR2: SGHTA, FQGNSA. CDR3 length: 14 residues. CDR3 in DNA: TGTGCCAGCAGCTTATCGGGGATGGGTCAGCCCCAGCATTTT. Translation: CASSLSGMGQPQHF. The whole variable domain, remainder taken from reference TRBV7-2 and TRBJ1-5, is GAGVSQSPSNKVTEKGKDVELRCDPISGHTALYWYRQSLGQGLEFLIYFQGNSAPDKSGLPSDRFSAERTGGSVSTLTIQRTQQEDSAVYLCASSLSGMGQPQHFGDGTRLSIL.

The chain couples TRBV5-4 to TRBJ2-3; perhaps TRBD1 as D (5 bases). V was shortened by 0 bases and J by 2 bases, with 13 bases between the two germline ends. The germline gives CDR1 SGHNT, CDR2 YYREEE (reference sequence). This CDR3 region has 16 residues. CDR3 region: CASSLAPGSNTDTQYF. The CDR3 DNA sequence: TGTGCCAGCAGCTTGGCCCCAGGGTCAAACACAGATACGCAGTATTTT.

This sequence joins TRBV25-1 and TRBJ2-2; 8 nucleotides agree with TRBD1. The J segment lost 10 bases and the V segment lost 7 bases, leaving 14 bases of the junction unmatched. Germline values: CDR1 MGHDK, CDR2 SYGVNS. This CDR3 is built from 15 residues. Here the CDR3 DNA reads TGTGCCAGCAAAGGGCAGGGGGCGTATGCCGAGGAGCTGTTTTTT. Amino acids: CASKGQGAYAEELFF. Based on the CDR3 plus reference TRBV25-1 and TRBJ2-2, the full variable domain is EADIYQTPRYLVIGTGKKITLECSQTMGHDKMYWYQQDPGMELHLIHYSYGVNSTEKGDLSSESTVSRIRTEHFPLTLESARPSHTSQYLCASKGQGAYAEELFFGEGSRLTVL.

The chain has TRBV6-5 and TRBJ2-7, with 10 bases matching TRBD1. CDR1 and CDR2 (germline): MNHEY, SVGAGI. The CDR3 loop spans 15 amino acids. Unmatched junction bases numbered 7, after V lost 5 bases and J lost 3 bases. The CDR3 DNA follows: TGTGCCAGCAGTCGGCCCGGGACAGGGGTCTACGAGCAGTACTTC. This translates into CASSRPGTGVYEQYF.

V and J are TRBV10-3 and TRBJ1-5; D gene uncertain. V gave up 0 bases and J gave up 2 bases, with 8 bases separating them. The CDR3 loop spans 15 amino acids. In germline, CDR1 is ENHRY, CDR2 SYGVKD. In nucleotides, the CDR3 is TGTGCCATCAGTGAGTCGACCCAGGGCAATCAGCCCCAGCATTTT. It codes for CAISESTQGNQPQHF.

This clone was found a few times. The chain links TRBV19 to TRBJ2-4, with a tentative D call TRBD1 (5 bases). There are 15 residues in the CDR3. V gave up 9 bases and J gave up 0 bases, with 15 bases separating them. Per germline, CDR1 LNHDA and CDR2 SQIVND (reference sequence). The DNA of the CDR3 is TGTGCCAGCCTAGAACGACAGAGAGCCAAAAACATTCAGTACTTC. Its protein product is CASLERQRAKNIQYF.

J is TRBJ2-3 and V is TRBV4-3; 10 positions match TRBD2. Germline lookup yields CDR1 LGHNA and CDR2 YSLEER. J gave up 4 bases and V 4 bases, and 5 bases lay outside the gene matches. CDR3 size: 15 residues. CDR3 sequence (DNA): TGCGCCAGCAGCCCTCACGGACTAGCGGCAGATACGCAGTATTTT. Translated: CASSPHGLAADTQYF.

This chain links TRBV5-8 with TRBJ2-1; D might be TRBD1 (6 bases). The CDR3 is made up of 15 amino acids. V shed 1 base and J shed 6 bases, with 14 bases lying between them. Germline lookup yields CDR1 SGHTS and CDR2 YDEGEE. The DNA of the CDR3 is TGTGCCAGCAGCTTGTCCAGGGGTAGGAGCAATGAGCAGTTCTTC. Its protein is CASSLSRGRSNEQFF.

The genes are TRBV27 and TRBJ2-1; D gene unclear. Per the germline V gene, CDR1 is MNHEY and CDR2 is SMNVEV (reference sequence). V was trimmed by 3 bases and J by 6 bases, leaving 3 bases between them. The CDR3 is 11 amino acids. The CDR3 coding sequence is TGTGCCAGCAGTTTGAGCAATGAGCAGTTCTTC. Protein: CASSLSNEQFF.

As concerns this clone: Its ends do not fully match the called genes, so a read error is possible. The chain carries TRBV6-1 and TRBJ2-7, with D perhaps TRBD1 (5 bases). This CDR3 is built from 11 residues. The V gene's germline CDR1 is MNHNS and CDR2 SASEGT. CDR3 sequence: CASSDRARCHF. The CDR3 DNA reads TGTGCCAGCAGTGACAGGGCCCGATGCCACTTC.

This chain uses TRBV4-3 with TRBJ2-5, with D tentatively TRBD2 (6 bases). There are 16 residues in the CDR3. From germline, CDR1 is LGHNA and CDR2 YSLEER. V lost 3 bases, J lost 6 bases, and 20 bases lay in between. CDR3 sequence reads: CASSQLITGVKQTQYF. As DNA, the CDR3 is TGCGCCAGCAGCCAGTTAATTACGGGAGTCAAACAGACCCAGTACTTC.

The CDR3 here is CASTPREGTYGYTF. In nucleotides, the CDR3 is TGTGCCAGCACCCCCCGGGAGGGGACATATGGCTACACCTTC. This rearrangement joins TRBV25-1 to TRBJ1-2; tentative D call: TRBD1 (6 bases). Trimming shortened V by 7 bases and J by 5 bases, and 17 bases separated the two germline ends. The CDR3 extends over 14 amino acids. Germline lookup yields CDR1 MGHDK and CDR2 SYGVNS.

This clone was recorded once. This sequence joins TRBV2 and TRBJ2-1, with D unresolved. Germline V CDR1 and CDR2: SNHLY, FYNNEI. CDR3 length equals 12 residues. V was shortened by 2 bases and J by 8 bases, with 7 bases between the two germline ends. The CDR3 region is CASSEPGDEQFF. As DNA, the CDR3 is TGTGCCAGCAGTGAACCAGGCGATGAGCAGTTCTTC. Full variable domain (missing parts from reference TRBV2 and TRBJ2-1): EPEVTQTPSHQVTQMGQEVILRCVPISNHLYFYWYRQILGQKVEFLVSFYNNEISEKSEIFDDQFSVERPDGSNFTLKIRSTKLEDSAMYFCASSEPGDEQFFGPGTRLTVL.

This clone was counted a few times. This chain links TRBV4-3 with TRBJ2-6, with D possibly being TRBD1 (6 bases). Germline values: CDR1 LGHNA, CDR2 YSLEER. Trimming took off 4 bases at V and 2 bases at J, with 21 bases between the two ends. This CDR3 has 19 residues. The CDR3: CASSLGVAGAGAGANVLTF. The CDR3 nucleotides are TGCGCCAGCAGCCTAGGGGTGGCAGGGGCTGGCGCTGGGGCCAACGTCCTGACTTTC.

The gene calls are TRBV28 and TRBJ1-4, with a possible D match to TRBD1 (6 bases). The V end lost 4 bases, the J end lost 4 bases, and 13 bases lay between the germline ends. The CDR3 is 15 amino acids. Germline loops: CDR1 MDHEN, CDR2 SYDVKM. The CDR3 spells CASSYMTGLNEKLFF. CDR3 bases: TGTGCCAGCAGTTATATGACAGGTCTTAATGAAAAACTGTTTTTT.

The gene calls are TRBV7-6 and TRBJ1-4; D uncertain. Per germline, CDR1 SGHVS and CDR2 FNYEAQ. V gave up 4 bases and J gave up 12 bases, with 12 bases separating them. The CDR3 is made up of 12 amino acids. The CDR3 is CASSSRGEELFF. The CDR3 nucleotides are TGTGCCAGCAGCTCCCGAGGAGAAGAACTGTTTTTT.

The chain combines TRBV19 with TRBJ2-2; TRBD2 might be the D (5 bases). CDR3 length: 14 amino acids. In germline, CDR1 is LNHDA, CDR2 SQIVND (reference sequence). Trimming shortened V by 6 bases and J by 7 bases, and 15 bases separated the two germline ends. CDR3 protein: CASRRHKGSGELFF. The CDR3, as DNA: TGTGCCAGTAGGAGGCACAAAGGGAGCGGGGAGCTGTTTTTT.

This clone was seen more than once but under ten times. This chain uses TRBV6-1 with TRBJ2-2; the match to TRBD2 covers 10 bases. CDR3 size: 13 residues. CDR1 and CDR2 (germline): MNHNS, SASEGT. CDR3 sequence: CATGTSDTGELFF. The CDR3 DNA is TGTGCGACGGGGACTAGCGACACCGGGGAGCTGTTTTTT.